The clone carrying this TCR beta chain was counted only a few times. This entry is derived from a study of blood T cell repertoires in COVID-19. Original handling: Estimation of nucleated cell counts was performed using reference gene primer amplification. The repertoire was sequenced with immunoSEQ multiplex PCR; TCRdb's copy has only in-frame clones and lacks some. The V and J calls and clone size are taken from that table; D and trimming were inferred from the DNA. Of 250,000 to 300,000 clones in the sample, over 75% are singletons; the top ten hold over 1.5%. The sequence came from a woman aged 45-65 years who had recovered from COVID-19. Material for sequencing was PBMCs or T cells enriched from blood (not recorded which).

CDR3 coding DNA: TGCGCCAGCAGAGTTGACGGGTACAATGAGCAGTTCTTC. It is translated as CASRVDGYNEQFF. The V call is TRBV5-1, the J call TRBJ2-1; no clear D gene. Trimming left V 5 bases short and J 4 bases short, with 10 bases between. The CDR3 length is 13 residues. Germline V lookup: CDR1 SGHRS, CDR2 YFSETQ.